These 6 T cell receptor beta chains originate from one sample sequenced in a study of neurological immune-mediated disorders. Using its own MiXCR run on the 5' RACE reads, TCRdb lists one record per CDR3 protein. The repertoire holds more than 30,000 distinct CDR3 sequences, 13% seen once, with around 5.3% in the top ten. Time point of the sample: technical triplicate 2. The sequencing input was CD4+ T cells from blood. These receptor sequences come from a female donor with HTLV-1-associated myelopathy (HAM/TSP).

In its sample, this clonotype was seen many times. The rearrangement links TRBV6-5 to TRBJ2-3, with TRBD1 matching over 9 bases. V shed 6 bases and J 6 bases; nucleotides not matched to a gene: 13. Germline assignment: CDR1 MNHEY and CDR2 SVGAGI. This CDR3 comprises 16 residues. CDR3 residues: CASSPLGTGISDTQYF. The CDR3 region has the DNA TGTGCCAGCAGCCCCCTAGGGACAGGGATTTCGGATACGCAGTATTTT.

Many counts were recorded for this clonotype. The chain has TRBV20-1 and TRBJ2-2; D ambiguous. This CDR3 comprises 14 residues. V was pared by 5 bases and J by 2 bases, with 12 bases between. Germline CDR1 reads DFQATT; CDR2 reads SNEGSKA (reference sequence). The CDR3 nucleotides read TGCAGTGCTGGACGGTCAGGCAACACCGGGGAGCTGTTTTTT. Its translation: CSAGRSGNTGELFF.

This clonotype appeared many times. V usage is TRBV5-6 and J usage is TRBJ1-4; D unclear. Trimming pared 1 base from V and 0 bases from J, leaving 7 bases between. Germline CDR1 is SGHDT and CDR2 is YYEEEE. The CDR3 length is 15 residues. CDR3 amino acids: CASSLRAATNEKLFF. The CDR3 nucleotides are TGTGCCAGCAGCTTGCGGGCTGCAACTAATGAAAAACTGTTTTTT.

This clonotype was counted between two and nine times. Its ends do not fully match the called genes, so a read error is possible. The chain recombines TRBV15 with TRBJ1-6; TRBD1 matches at 9 bases. Germline V gene sequence: CDR1 LNHNV, CDR2 YYDKDF (reference sequence). The CDR3 is made up of 15 amino acids. Here the CDR3 reads CATSRSGQGKSPLHF. In nucleotides, the CDR3 is TGTGCTACCAGCAGATCCGGACAGGGGAAGTCACCCCTCCACTTT.

This clonotype was seen repeatedly, ten times or more. A much more abundant neighbour one base away suggests this may be a read error. The V and J genes are TRBV28 and TRBJ1-1, with 7 positions matching TRBD1. The germline V gene has CDR1 MDHEN and CDR2 SYDVKM. The length of the CDR3 is 13 residues. CDR3 loop: CASSQGVATEVFF. In nucleotides, the CDR3 is TGTGCCAGCAGCCAGGGGGTGGCCACTGAAGTTTTCTTT.

In this sample, this clonotype turned up many times. The chain is built from TRBV20-1 and TRBJ2-7; possible D gene TRBD2, 6 bases. The CDR3 has 11 amino acids. Germline CDR1 and CDR2: DFQATT and SNEGSKA (reference sequence). Trimming took off 7 bases at V and 4 bases at J, with 11 bases between the two ends. The CDR3 region is CSVRERYEQYF. DNA for the CDR3: TGCAGTGTGCGGGAACGGTACGAGCAGTACTTC.